This TCR beta chain was captured in a study of blood T cell repertoires in COVID-19. V was clipped by 1 base and J by 5 bases; unmatched bases: 4. The CDR3 consists of 15 residues. The V gene's germline CDR1 is SEHNR and CDR2 FQNEAQ (reference sequence). Clones were read by immunoSEQ multiplex PCR, and TCRdb kept only the in-frame ones, dropping some. The table has about 200,000 clones, 87% seen once. The source material was PBMCs or T cells enriched from blood (not recorded which). This TCR came from a woman younger than 45 who had recovered from COVID-19. The chain joins TRBV7-9 to TRBJ1-2; 10 bases are a match to TRBD1. CDR3 region: CASSLGQGAQYGYTF. DNA of the CDR3: TGTGCCAGCAGCTTAGGACAGGGGGCGCAATATGGCTACACCTTC.